The rows below give T cell receptor beta chains drawn from one sample of a study of blood T cell repertoires in COVID-19. The repertoire was sequenced with immunoSEQ multiplex PCR; TCRdb's copy has only in-frame clones and lacks some. This sample has about 260,000 clones; over 80% occur once, and the top ten carry about 0.95%. Source material: PBMCs or T cells enriched from blood (not recorded which). These TCRs come from a man aged 45 to 65 who had been exposed to COVID-19. CDR3s include the opening cysteine and the closing phenylalanine or tryptophan. Size values are once, few and many counts, or a class for expanded clones, and some rows have none.

J | V | size | CDR3
TRBJ2-1 | TRBV24-1 | . | CATSDWTTSYNEQFF
TRBJ2-3 | TRBV5-4 | . | CASSLKGQGYTDTQYF
TRBJ2-1 | TRBV18 | . | CASSPWTEQFF
TRBJ2-7 | TRBV28 | . | CASHSGGRRIPYEQYF
TRBJ1-1 | TRBV7-9 | . | CASSQGQYTEAFF
TRBJ1-2 | TRBV5-6 | . | CASSLGDGSPYGYTF
TRBJ2-3 | TRBV4-2 | few | CASSQDHQSTDTQYF
TRBJ2-3 | TRBV24-1 | . | CATGRRGGGTSTDTQYF
TRBJ2-5 | TRBV3-1/TRBV3-2 | . | CASSQGTVYQETQYF
TRBJ2-1 | TRBV13 | . | CASSYLAGGPHNEQFF
TRBJ1-1 | TRBV5-1 | once | CASSLTGGDLEAFF
TRBJ1-2 | TRBV7-2 | . | CASSRGTGSLYGYTF
TRBJ1-5 | TRBV28 | . | CASSSSRGYGLNQPQHF
TRBJ2-2 | TRBV14 | few | CASSATSAGELFF
TRBJ2-2 | TRBV27 | once | CASSLHRTERTGELFF
TRBJ1-4 | TRBV7-6 | . | CASSLTGGFNEKLFF
TRBJ1-2 | TRBV25-1 | . | CASSGNRDRNYGYTF
TRBJ2-3 | TRBV5-4 | . | CASSSGGWTSGFRTDTQYF
TRBJ1-2 | TRBV7-8 | . | CASSNPGGELGF
TRBJ2-1 | TRBV5-1 | . | CASSRLADNEQFF
TRBJ2-2 | TRBV5-1 | . | CASSNHRGSTTGELFF
TRBJ2-1 | TRBV28 | . | CASTGTGETKDNEQFF
TRBJ1-5 | TRBV19 | . | CASSTDRNQPQHF
TRBJ1-2 | TRBV5-1 | . | CASSLQGFLDGYTF
TRBJ1-3 | TRBV6-1 | . | CASSEGQPGNTIYF
TRBJ2-1 | TRBV27 | . | CASSLLAASGSNNEQFF
TRBJ2-3 | TRBV5-1 | once | CASSLRSPGGPDTQYF
TRBJ2-7 | TRBV6-5 | . | CASSQGLAVFQYF
TRBJ1-1 | TRBV3-1/TRBV3-2 | . | CASSQEGGLGLFSEEAFF
TRBJ1-2 | TRBV9 | . | CASSDDTTYGYTF